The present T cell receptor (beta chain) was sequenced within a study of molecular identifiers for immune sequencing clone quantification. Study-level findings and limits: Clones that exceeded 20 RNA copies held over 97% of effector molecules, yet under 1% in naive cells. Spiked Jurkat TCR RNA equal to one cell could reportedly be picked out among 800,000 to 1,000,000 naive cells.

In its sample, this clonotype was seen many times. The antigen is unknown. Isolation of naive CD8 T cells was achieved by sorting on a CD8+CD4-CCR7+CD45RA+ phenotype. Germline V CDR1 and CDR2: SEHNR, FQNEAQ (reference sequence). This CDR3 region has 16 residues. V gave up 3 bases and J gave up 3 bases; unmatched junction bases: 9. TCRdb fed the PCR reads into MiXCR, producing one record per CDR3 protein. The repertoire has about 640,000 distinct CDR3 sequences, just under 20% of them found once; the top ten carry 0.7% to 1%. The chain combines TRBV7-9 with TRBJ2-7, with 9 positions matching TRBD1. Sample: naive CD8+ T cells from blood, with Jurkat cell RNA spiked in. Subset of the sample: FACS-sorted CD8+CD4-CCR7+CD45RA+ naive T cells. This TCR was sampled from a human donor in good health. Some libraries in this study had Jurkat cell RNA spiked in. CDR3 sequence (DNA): TGTGCCAGCAGCTTGGCTACCGGGACAGGGTACTACGAGCAGTACTTC. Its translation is CASSLATGTGYYEQYF.